This entry features one TCR beta chain sequence. This record comes from a study of blood T cell repertoires in COVID-19. At the level of the study: The study drew acute and convalescent COVID-19 samples from the United States, Italy and Spain. Nucleic acid was either cDNA or gDNA, and it came from T cells, B-cell-depleted T cells, or PBMCs.

Original handling: Reference gene primer amplification in the assay estimated nucleated cell counts. Assay: immunoSEQ multiplex PCR; the TCRdb copy retains only in-frame clones and omits some. V, J and clone size are those of that table, while D and trimming were read from the DNA. The sample gives approximately 150,000 clones, around four fifths of which show up once; over 2% is in the top ten. This CDR3 region has 14 residues. Trimming at V came to 2 bases and at J to 5 bases, leaving 6 bases not matched to a gene. CDR1 is SGHNT, CDR2 YYREEE, per germline (reference sequence). This sequence joins TRBV5-4 and TRBJ1-2; 7 positions agree with TRBD1. The source of this sequence is a man aged 65 to 85 with acute or convalescent COVID-19. What was sequenced was peripheral blood. CDR3 nucleotide sequence: TGTGCCAGCAGCTTCCGGGGACAGAGGTATGGCTACACCTTC. The encoded protein is CASSFRGQRYGYTF.